The TCR beta chain under discussion was sequenced for a study of T-cell memory formation after mild COVID-19. Turning to the study itself: Clusters were largely donor specific.

TCRdb re-derived calls from the 5' RACE reads in MiXCR, one entry per CDR3 protein. The sample carries some 440,000 distinct CDR3 sequences, 20% to 25% recorded once. Trimming removed 6 bases from V and 3 bases from J; junction bases left unmatched: 8. Per germline, CDR1 GTSNPN and CDR2 SVGIG (reference sequence). The CDR3 covers 14 residues. Notes on the study in general: Clones that contracted from day 15 to 85 had balanced CD4/CD8; later expanders were CD4+ biased. Some clones that responded turned up in pre-infection memory, which suggests that cross-reactive memory joined in. Mainly CM and EM harbored the contracting CD4+ clones; mainly EMRA harbored the CD8+ ones.

To note about this clonotype: Its antigen remains unidentified.

The receptor was derived from an adult woman who had mild COVID-19 (a few samples of this study predate the infection). Cell type and time point are not known. V and J are TRBV30 and TRBJ2-7, with 10 bases fitting TRBD2. Sequenced material: PBMCs or a T cell subset sorted from them (not recorded which). The CDR3 coding sequence is TGTGCCTGCTCGGAAGCGGGGGGGCTCTACGAGCAGTACTTC. Translated: CACSEAGGLYEQYF.